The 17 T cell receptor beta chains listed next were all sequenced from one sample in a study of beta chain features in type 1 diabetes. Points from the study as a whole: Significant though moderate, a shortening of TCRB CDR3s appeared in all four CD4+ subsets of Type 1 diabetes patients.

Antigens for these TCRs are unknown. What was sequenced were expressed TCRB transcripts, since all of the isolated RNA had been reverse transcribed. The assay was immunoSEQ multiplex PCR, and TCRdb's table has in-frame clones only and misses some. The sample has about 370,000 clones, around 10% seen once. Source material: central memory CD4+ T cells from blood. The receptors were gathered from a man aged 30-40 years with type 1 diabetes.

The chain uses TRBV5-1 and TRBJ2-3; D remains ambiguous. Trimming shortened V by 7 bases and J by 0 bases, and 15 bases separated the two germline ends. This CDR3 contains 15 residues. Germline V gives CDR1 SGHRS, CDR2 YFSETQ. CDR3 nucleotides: TGCGCCAGCCGCGTGACTTATGCTAGCACAGATACGCAGTATTTT. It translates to CASRVTYASTDTQYF.

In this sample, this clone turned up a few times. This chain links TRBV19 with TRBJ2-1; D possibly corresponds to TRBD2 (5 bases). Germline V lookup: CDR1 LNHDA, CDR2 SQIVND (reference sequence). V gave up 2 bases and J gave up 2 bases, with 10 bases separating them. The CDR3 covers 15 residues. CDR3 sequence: CASSIRGKTYNEQFF. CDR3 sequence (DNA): TGTGCCAGTAGTATACGAGGGAAGACCTACAATGAGCAGTTCTTC.

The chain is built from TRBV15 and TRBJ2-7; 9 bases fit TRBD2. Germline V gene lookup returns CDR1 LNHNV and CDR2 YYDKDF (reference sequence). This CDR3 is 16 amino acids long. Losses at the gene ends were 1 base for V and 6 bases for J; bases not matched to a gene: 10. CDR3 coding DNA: TGTGCCACCAGCAGAGGCTTAGCGGGAGAGGGTGGCGAGCAGTACTTC. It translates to CATSRGLAGEGGEQYF.

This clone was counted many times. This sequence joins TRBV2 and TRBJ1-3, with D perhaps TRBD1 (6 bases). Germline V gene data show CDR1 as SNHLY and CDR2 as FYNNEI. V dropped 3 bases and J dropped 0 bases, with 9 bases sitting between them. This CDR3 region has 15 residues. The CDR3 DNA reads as TGTGCCAGCAGTGAGCAGGGGACCTCTGGAAACACCATATATTTT. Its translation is CASSEQGTSGNTIYF.

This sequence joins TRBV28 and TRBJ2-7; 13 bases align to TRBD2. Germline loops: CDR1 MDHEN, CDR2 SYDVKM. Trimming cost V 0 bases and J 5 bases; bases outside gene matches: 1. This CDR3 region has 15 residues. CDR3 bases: TGTGCCAGCAGTTTATGGACTAGCGGGAGGAACGAGCAGTACTTC. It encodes CASSLWTSGRNEQYF.

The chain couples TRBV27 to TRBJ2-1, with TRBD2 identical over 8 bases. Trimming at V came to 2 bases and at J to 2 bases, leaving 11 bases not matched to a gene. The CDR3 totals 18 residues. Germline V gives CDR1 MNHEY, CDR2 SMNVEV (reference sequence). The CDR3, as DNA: TGTGCCAGCAGTTTAACATTTGGCGGGAGGAAAGCCTACAATGAGCAGTTCTTC. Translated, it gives CASSLTFGGRKAYNEQFF.

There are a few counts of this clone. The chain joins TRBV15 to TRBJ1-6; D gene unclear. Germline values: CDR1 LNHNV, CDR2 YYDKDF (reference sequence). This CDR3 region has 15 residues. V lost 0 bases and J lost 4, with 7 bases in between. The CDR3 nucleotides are TGTGCCACCAGCAGAGACAGCCGGTATAATTCACCCCTCCACTTT. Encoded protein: CATSRDSRYNSPLHF.

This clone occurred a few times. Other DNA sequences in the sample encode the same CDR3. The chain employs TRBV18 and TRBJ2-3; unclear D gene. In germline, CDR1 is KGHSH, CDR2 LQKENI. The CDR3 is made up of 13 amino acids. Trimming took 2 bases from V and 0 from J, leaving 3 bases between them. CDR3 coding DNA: TGTGCCAGCTCACCATCCAGCACAGATACGCAGTATTTT. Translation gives CASSPSSTDTQYF.

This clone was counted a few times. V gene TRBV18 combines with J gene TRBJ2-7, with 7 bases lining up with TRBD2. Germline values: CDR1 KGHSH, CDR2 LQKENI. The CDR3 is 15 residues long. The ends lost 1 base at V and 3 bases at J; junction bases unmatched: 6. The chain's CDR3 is CASSPRGAGSYEQYF. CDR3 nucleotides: TGTGCCAGCTCACCACGGGGAGCGGGGAGCTACGAGCAGTACTTC.

The CDR3 DNA follows: TGTGCCAGCAGTTACGGGAGTGTGGAGGCCGAGCAGTACTTC. It is translated as CASSYGSVEAEQYF. The V call is TRBV6-5, the J call TRBJ2-5, with D perhaps matching TRBD2 (5 bases). The J call could be wrong; TRBJ2-7 is a better fit for the DNA end. CDR1 is MNHEY, CDR2 SVGAGI, per germline. CDR3 length equals 14 residues.

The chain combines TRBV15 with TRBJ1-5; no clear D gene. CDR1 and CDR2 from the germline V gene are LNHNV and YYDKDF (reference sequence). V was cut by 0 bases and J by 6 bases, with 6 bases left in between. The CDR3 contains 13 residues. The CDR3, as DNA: TGTGCCACCAGCAGAGATCCAAGTCAGCCCCAGCATTTT. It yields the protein CATSRDPSQPQHF.

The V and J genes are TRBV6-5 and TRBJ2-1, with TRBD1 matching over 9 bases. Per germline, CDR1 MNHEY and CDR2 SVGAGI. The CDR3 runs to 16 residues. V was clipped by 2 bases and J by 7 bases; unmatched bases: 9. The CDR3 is CASSYASGQGSNEQFF. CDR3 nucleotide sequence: TGTGCCAGCAGTTACGCCTCGGGACAGGGCTCTAATGAGCAGTTCTTC.

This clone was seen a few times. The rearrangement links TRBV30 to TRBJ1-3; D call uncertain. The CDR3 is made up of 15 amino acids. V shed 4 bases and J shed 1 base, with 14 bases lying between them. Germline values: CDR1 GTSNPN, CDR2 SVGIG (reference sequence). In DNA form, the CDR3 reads TGTGCCTGGAACTTCGGGGTTCTTTCTGGAAACACCATATATTTT. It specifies CAWNFGVLSGNTIYF.

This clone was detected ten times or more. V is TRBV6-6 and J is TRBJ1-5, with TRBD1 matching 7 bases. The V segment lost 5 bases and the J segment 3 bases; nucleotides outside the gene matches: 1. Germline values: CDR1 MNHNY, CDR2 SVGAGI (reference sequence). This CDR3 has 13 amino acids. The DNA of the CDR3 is TGTGCCAGCAGTGGACAGGACAATCAGCCCCAGCATTTT. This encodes CASSGQDNQPQHF.

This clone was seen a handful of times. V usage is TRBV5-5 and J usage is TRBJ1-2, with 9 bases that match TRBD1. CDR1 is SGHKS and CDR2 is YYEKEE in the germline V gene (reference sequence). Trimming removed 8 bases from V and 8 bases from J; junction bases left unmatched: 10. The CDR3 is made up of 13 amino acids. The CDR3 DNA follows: TGTGCCAGTAGGACAGGGGATACGGGCGGCTACACCTTC. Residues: CASRTGDTGGYTF.

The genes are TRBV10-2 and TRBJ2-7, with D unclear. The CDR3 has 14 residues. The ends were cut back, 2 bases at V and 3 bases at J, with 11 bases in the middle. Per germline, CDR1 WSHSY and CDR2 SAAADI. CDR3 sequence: CASSEPGVDYEQYF. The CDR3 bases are TGCGCCAGCAGTGAGCCTGGGGTGGACTACGAGCAGTACTTC.

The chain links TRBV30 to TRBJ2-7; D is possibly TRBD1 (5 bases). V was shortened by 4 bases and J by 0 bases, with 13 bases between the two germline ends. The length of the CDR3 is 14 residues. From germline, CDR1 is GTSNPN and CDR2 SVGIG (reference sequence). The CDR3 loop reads CAWTDRTRSYEQYF. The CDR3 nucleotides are TGTGCCTGGACTGACAGAACCCGCTCCTACGAGCAGTACTTC. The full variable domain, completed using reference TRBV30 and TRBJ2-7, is SQTIHQWPATLVQPVGSPLSLECTVEGTSNPNLYWYRQAAGRGLQLLFYSVGIGQISSEVPQNLSASRPQDRQFILSSKKLLLSDSGFYLCAWTDRTRSYEQYFGPGTRLTVT.